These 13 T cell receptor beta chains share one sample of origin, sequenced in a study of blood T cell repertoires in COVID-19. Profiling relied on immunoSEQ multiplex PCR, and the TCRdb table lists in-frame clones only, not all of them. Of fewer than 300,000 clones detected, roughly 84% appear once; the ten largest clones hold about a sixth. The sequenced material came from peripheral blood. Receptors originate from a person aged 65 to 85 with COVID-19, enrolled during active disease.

The CDR3 DNA reads TGTGCCAGCAGTGATGGGGGCAGGCTTCCGGAGACCCAGTACTTC. Translating it yields CASSDGGRLPETQYF. The chain uses TRBV2 and TRBJ2-5; TRBD1 is a possible D gene (6 bases). The CDR3 has 15 amino acids. Looked up from germline, CDR1 is SNHLY and CDR2 is FYNNEI. Between the trimmed V and J ends, which lost 3 bases and 5 bases, there was a span of 16 bases.

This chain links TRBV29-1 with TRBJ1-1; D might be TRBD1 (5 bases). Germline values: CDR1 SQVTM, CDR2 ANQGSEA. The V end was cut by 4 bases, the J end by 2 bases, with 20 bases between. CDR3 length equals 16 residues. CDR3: CSVGRTTGGSNTEAFF. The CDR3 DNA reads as TGCAGCGTTGGACGGACAACCGGTGGTTCCAACACTGAAGCTTTCTTT. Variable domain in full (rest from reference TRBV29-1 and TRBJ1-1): SAVISQKPSRDICQRGTSLTIQCQVDSQVTMMFWYRQQPGQSLTLIATANQGSEATYESGFVIDKFPISRPNLTFSTLTVSNMSPEDSSIYLCSVGRTTGGSNTEAFFGQGTRLTVV.

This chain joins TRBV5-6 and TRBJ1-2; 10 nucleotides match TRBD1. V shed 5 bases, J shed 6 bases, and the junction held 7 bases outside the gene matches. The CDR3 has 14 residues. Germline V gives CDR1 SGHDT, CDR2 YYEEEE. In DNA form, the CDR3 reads TGTGCCAGCAGAAAGACAGGGGGCGCAGATGGCTACACCTTC. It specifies CASRKTGGADGYTF.

This chain's CDR3 is CASSVRTADGYTF. CDR3 sequence (DNA): TGTGCCAGCAGTGTACGGACAGCTGATGGCTACACCTTC. The chain links TRBV12-3 or TRBV12-4 to TRBJ1-2; weak D call: TRBD1 (6 bases). CDR3 length: 13 amino acids. V lost 5 bases and J 6 bases, leaving 13 bases between the germline ends.

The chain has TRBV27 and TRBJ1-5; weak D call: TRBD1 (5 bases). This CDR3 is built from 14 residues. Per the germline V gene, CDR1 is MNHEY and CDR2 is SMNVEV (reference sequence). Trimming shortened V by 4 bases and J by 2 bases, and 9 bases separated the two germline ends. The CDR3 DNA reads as TGTGCCAGCAGTTGGGGCCTGGGCAATCAGCCCCAGCATTTT. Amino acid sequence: CASSWGLGNQPQHF.

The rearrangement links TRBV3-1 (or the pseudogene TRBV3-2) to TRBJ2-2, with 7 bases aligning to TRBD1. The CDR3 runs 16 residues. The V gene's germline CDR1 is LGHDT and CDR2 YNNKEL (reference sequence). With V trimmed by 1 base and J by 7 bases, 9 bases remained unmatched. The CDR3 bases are TGTGCCAGCAGCCAAGGGATAGGGGGCGAACACGGGGAGCTGTTTTTT. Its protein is CASSQGIGGEHGELFF.

CDR3 in DNA: TGTGCCAGCAGCAGGGTGGTCGGGGAGCTGTTTTTT. Its translation: CASSRVVGELFF. The J gene is TRBJ2-2, the V gene TRBV27; a weak D match, TRBD1 (5 bases). CDR3 size: 12 residues. CDR1 and CDR2 from the germline V gene are MNHEY and SMNVEV (reference sequence). Trimming stripped 6 bases from V and 7 bases from J, with 9 bases between.

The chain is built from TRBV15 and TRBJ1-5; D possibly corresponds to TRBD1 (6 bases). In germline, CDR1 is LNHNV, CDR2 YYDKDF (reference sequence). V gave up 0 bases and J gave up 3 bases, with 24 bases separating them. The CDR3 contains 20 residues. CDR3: CATSRDYGVRGAPANQPQHF. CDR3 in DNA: TGTGCCACCAGCAGAGATTACGGGGTTCGGGGGGCTCCCGCCAATCAGCCCCAGCATTTT.

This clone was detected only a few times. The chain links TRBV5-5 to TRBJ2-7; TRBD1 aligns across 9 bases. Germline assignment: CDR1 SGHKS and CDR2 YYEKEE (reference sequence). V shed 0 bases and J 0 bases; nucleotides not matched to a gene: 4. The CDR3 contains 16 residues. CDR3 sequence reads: CASSLDWTGASYEQYF. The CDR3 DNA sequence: TGTGCCAGCAGCTTGGATTGGACAGGGGCCTCCTACGAGCAGTACTTC.

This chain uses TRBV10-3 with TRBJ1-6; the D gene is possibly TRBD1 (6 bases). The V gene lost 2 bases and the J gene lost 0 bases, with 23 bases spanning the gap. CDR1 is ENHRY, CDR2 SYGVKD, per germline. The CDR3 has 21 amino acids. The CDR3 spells CAISEPRNKGQSSSYNSPLHF. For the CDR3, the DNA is TGTGCCATCAGTGAGCCTCGAAACAAAGGACAGTCGAGCTCCTATAATTCACCCCTCCACTTT.

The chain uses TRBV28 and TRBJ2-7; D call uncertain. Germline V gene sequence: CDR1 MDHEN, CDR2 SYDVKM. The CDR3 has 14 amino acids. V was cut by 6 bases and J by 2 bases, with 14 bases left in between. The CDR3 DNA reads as TGTGCCAGCAGAACCCTGGCGGCAACCTACGAGCAGTACTTC. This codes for CASRTLAATYEQYF.

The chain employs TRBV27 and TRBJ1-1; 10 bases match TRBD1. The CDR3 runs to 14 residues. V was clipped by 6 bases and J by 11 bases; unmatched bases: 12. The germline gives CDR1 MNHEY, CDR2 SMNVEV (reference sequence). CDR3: CASSQGQGTGEAFF. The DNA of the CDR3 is TGTGCCAGCAGCCAGGGACAGGGGACGGGTGAGGCTTTCTTT.

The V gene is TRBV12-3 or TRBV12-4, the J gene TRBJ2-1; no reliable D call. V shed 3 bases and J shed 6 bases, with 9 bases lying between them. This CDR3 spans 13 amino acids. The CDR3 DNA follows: TGTGCCAGCAGTTTCTCCCTGTCCAATGAGCAGTTCTTC. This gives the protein CASSFSLSNEQFF.